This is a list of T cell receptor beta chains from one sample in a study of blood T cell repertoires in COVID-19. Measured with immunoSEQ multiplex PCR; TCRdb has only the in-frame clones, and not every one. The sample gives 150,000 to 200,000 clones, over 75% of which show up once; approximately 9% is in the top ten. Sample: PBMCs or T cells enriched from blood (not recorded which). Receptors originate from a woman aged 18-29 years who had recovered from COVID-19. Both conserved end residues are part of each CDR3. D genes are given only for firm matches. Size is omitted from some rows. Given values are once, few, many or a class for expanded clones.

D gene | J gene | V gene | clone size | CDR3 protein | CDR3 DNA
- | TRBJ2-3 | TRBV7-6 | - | CASSPSPGDTQYF | TGTGCCAGCAGCCCCTCACCGGGAGATACGCAGTATTTT
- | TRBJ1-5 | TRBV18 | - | CASSPGQRQPQHF | TGTGCCAGCTCACCAGGCCAGAGGCAGCCCCAGCATTTT
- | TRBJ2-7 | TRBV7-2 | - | CASSLASRGLGEQYF | TGTGCCAGCAGCTTAGCTAGCAGGGGCCTTGGGGAGCAGTACTTC
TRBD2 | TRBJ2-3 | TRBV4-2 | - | CASSQEGLALDF | TGTGCCAGCAGCCAAGAGGGACTAGCCCTGGATTTT
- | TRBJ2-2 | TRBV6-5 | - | CASQTGEVHGELFF | TGTGCCAGCCAGACGGGGGAGGTACACGGGGAGCTGTTTTTT
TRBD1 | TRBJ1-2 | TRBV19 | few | CASSPDRGRYGYTF | TGTGCCAGTAGTCCGGACAGGGGAAGGTATGGCTACACCTTC
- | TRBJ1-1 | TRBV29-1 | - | CSVVRGVRNTEAFF | TGCAGCGTTGTGAGAGGAGTCCGGAACACTGAAGCTTTCTTT
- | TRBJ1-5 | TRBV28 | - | CASSFLEIGNQPQHF | TGTGCCAGCAGTTTCCTCGAGATCGGCAATCAGCCCCAGCATTTT
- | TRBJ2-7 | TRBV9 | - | CASSVGVGLAPGEQYF | TGTGCCAGCAGCGTAGGAGTCGGGTTAGCTCCGGGCGAGCAGTACTTC
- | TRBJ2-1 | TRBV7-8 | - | CASSSRTLANEQFF | TGTGCCAGCAGCTCCCGGACCCTAGCGAATGAGCAGTTCTTC
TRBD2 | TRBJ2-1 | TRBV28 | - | CASSLLAGGSYNEQFF | TGTGCCAGCAGTTTGCTAGCGGGAGGCTCCTACAATGAGCAGTTCTTC
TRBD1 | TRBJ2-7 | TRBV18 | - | CASSPQTGSSYEQYF | TGTGCCAGCTCACCTCAGACAGGGAGCTCCTACGAGCAGTACTTC
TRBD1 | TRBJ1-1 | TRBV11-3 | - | CASSGEGARAFF | TGTGCCAGCAGCGGTGAGGGGGCTCGTGCTTTCTTT
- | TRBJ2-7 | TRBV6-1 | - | CASSEGRSSYEQYF | TGTGCCAGCAGTGAAGGACGGAGCTCCTACGAGCAGTACTTC
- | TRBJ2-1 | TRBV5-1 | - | CASSLALVNEQFF | TGCGCCAGCAGCTTGGCCCTCGTCAATGAGCAGTTCTTC
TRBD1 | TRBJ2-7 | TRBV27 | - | CASRVQGQSSYEQYF | TGTGCCAGCAGAGTACAGGGGCAAAGCTCCTACGAGCAGTACTTC
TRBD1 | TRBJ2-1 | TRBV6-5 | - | CASSYGTGGLNEQFF | TGTGCCAGCAGTTACGGGACAGGGGGCTTGAATGAGCAGTTCTTC
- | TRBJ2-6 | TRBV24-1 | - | CATSDPGRDSGANVLTF | TGTGCCACCAGTGATCCCGGACGGGACTCTGGGGCCAACGTCCTGACTTTC
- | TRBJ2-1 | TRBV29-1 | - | CSVEEGGVYNEQFF | TGCAGCGTTGAGGAGGGGGGGGTCTACAATGAGCAGTTCTTC
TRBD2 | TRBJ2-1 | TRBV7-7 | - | CASSGGGGNEQFF | TGTGCTAGCAGCGGAGGCGGGGGTAATGAGCAGTTCTTC
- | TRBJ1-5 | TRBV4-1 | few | CASSRGSNQPQHF | TGCGCCAGCAGCCGAGGGAGCAATCAGCCCCAGCATTTT
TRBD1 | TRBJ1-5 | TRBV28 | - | CASSVGGFNQPQHF | TGTGCCAGCAGTGTAGGGGGCTTCAATCAGCCCCAGCATTTT
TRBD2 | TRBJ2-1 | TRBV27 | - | CASRPTSGSFNEQFF | TGTGCCAGCAGGCCAACTAGCGGGAGCTTCAATGAGCAGTTCTTC
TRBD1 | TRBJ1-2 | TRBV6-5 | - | CASSPTGVNYGYTF | TGTGCCAGCAGTCCGACAGGGGTGAACTATGGCTACACCTTC
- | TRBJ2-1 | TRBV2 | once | CAGSGLLTYNEQFF | TGTGCCGGAAGCGGGCTCCTTACCTACAATGAGCAGTTCTTC
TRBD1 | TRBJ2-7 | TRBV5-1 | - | CASTPGGQGDYEQYF | TGCGCCAGCACCCCCGGGGGACAGGGGGACTACGAGCAGTACTTC
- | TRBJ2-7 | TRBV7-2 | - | CASSSRQDSYEQYF | TGTGCCAGCAGCTCAAGACAGGATTCCTACGAGCAGTACTTC
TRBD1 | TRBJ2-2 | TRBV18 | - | CASSPFEGAGVGELFF | TGTGCCAGCTCACCATTCGAGGGGGCCGGTGTCGGGGAGCTGTTTTTT
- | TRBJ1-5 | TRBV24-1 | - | CATGGDVSNQPQHF | TGTGCCACCGGGGGGGACGTCAGCAATCAGCCCCAGCATTTT